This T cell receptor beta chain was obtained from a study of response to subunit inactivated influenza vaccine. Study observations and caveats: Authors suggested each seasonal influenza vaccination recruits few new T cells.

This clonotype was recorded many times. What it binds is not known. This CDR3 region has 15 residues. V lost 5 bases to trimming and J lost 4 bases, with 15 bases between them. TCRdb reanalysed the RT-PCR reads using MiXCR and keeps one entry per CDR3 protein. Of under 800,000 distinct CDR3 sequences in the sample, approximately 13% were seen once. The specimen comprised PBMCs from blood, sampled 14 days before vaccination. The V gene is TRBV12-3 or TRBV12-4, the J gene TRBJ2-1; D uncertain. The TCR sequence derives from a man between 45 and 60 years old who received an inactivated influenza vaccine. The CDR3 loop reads CASSQWGDPYNEQFF. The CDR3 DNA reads TGTGCCAGCAGTCAGTGGGGTGACCCGTACAATGAGCAGTTCTTC.